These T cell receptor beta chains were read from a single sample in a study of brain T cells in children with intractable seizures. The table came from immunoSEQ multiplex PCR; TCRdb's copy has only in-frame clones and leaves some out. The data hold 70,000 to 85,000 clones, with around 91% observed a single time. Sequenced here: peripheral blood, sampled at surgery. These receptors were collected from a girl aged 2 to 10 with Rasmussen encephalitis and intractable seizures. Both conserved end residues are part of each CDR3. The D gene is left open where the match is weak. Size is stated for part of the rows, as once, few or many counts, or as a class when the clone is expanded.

CASSYRQGLSEAFF	TGTGCCAGCAGTTACAGGCAGGGACTCTCTGAAGCTTTCTTT	-	-	TRBV6-5	TRBJ1-1
CASSPPGLAGSNEQFF	TGTGCCAGCAGTCCACCGGGACTAGCGGGGTCCAATGAGCAGTTCTTC	-	TRBD2	TRBV28	TRBJ2-1
CASSLGHPRDEQYF	TGCGCCAGCAGCCTGGGACACCCTCGGGACGAGCAGTACTTC	once	-	TRBV5-1	TRBJ2-7
CSVLSGASYEQYF	TGCAGCGTTTTATCGGGGGCATCCTACGAGCAGTACTTC	-	-	TRBV29-1	TRBJ2-7
CATSDSLAGEDTGELFF	TGTGCCACCAGTGACTCACTAGCGGGAGAGGACACCGGGGAGCTGTTTTTT	-	TRBD2	TRBV24-1	TRBJ2-2
CSVEGRGGSTDTQYF	TGCAGCGTTGAAGGTCGGGGGGGGAGCACAGATACGCAGTATTTT	-	TRBD2	TRBV29-1	TRBJ2-3
CSAFEQGIKYTF	TGCAGCGCCTTTGAGCAGGGGATAAAGTACACCTTC	-	-	TRBV29-1	TRBJ1-2
CASSDRGNTEAFF	TGTGCCAGCAGTGATCGGGGGAACACTGAAGCTTTCTTT	-	-	TRBV2	TRBJ1-1
CASRPFKRNNEQFF	TGTGCCAGCCGTCCTTTTAAACGCAACAATGAGCAGTTCTTC	-	-	TRBV6-5	TRBJ2-1
CASSQGPAGTTNEKLFF	TGTGCCAGCTCACAGGGCCCGGCGGGAACAACTAATGAAAAACTGTTTTTT	-	-	TRBV18	TRBJ1-4
CASSGNRLTEAFF	TGCGCCAGCAGTGGAAACCGATTGACTGAAGCTTTCTTT	-	-	TRBV10-1	TRBJ1-1
CASSLVAGAGYGYTF	TGTGCCAGCAGCTTGGTGGCGGGGGCGGGCTATGGCTACACCTTC	-	-	TRBV5-6	TRBJ1-2
CASSSQWGSQGSAFF	TGTGCCAGCAGCTCCCAGTGGGGTTCACAGGGTAGTGCTTTCTTT	-	-	TRBV5-4	TRBJ1-1
CASSLPGLAGGYFEQFF	TGTGCCAGCAGTCTCCCGGGACTAGCTGGGGGGTATTTTGAGCAGTTCTTC	-	TRBD2	TRBV27	TRBJ2-1
CATGTSGSDDIQYF	TGCGCCACCGGGACTAGCGGGAGCGATGACATTCAGTACTTC	few	TRBD2	TRBV10-2	TRBJ2-4
CATSGIYGYTF	TGTGCCACCAGTGGGATCTATGGCTACACCTTC	-	-	TRBV24-1	TRBJ1-2
CASSNGRATGELFF	TGTGCCAGTAGTAACGGGAGGGCCACCGGGGAGCTGTTTTTT	-	TRBD2	TRBV19	TRBJ2-2
CASSLYGGETQYF	TGTGCCAGCAGTTTATACGGTGGGGAGACCCAGTACTTC	-	-	TRBV27	TRBJ2-5
CASSSRTSATIPQETQYF	TGCGCCAGCAGCTCCCGGACTAGCGCTACAATACCCCAAGAGACCCAGTACTTC	-	TRBD2	TRBV5-1	TRBJ2-5
CASSGNMNTEAFF	TGTGCCAGCAGCGGTAACATGAACACTGAAGCTTTCTTT	once	-	TRBV13	TRBJ1-1
CASSLGKRMSGQPQHF	TGTGCCAGCAGTTTAGGAAAGAGGATGTCTGGTCAGCCCCAGCATTTT	-	-	TRBV28	TRBJ1-5
CASSPNGLALSTDTQYF	TGTGCCAGCAGCCCGAACGGACTAGCCCTAAGCACAGATACGCAGTATTTT	-	TRBD2	TRBV11-2	TRBJ2-3
CASSQDLRGTDTQYF	TGTGCCAGCAGCCAAGATCTCAGGGGCACAGATACGCAGTATTTT	-	-	TRBV14	TRBJ2-3
CSASTRAGPSETQYF	TGCAGTGCTAGTACAAGGGCAGGGCCCTCAGAGACCCAGTACTTC	-	-	TRBV20-1	TRBJ2-5
CASSLAGNTIYF	TGCGCCAGCAGCTTAGCTGGAAACACCATATATTTT	-	-	TRBV5-1	TRBJ1-3
CASKDRYNEQFF	TGTGCCAGCAAAGACAGGTACAATGAGCAGTTCTTC	medium-sized	-	TRBV7-9	TRBJ2-1
CASSVGPNRYF	TGTGCCAGCAGCGTGGGTCCGAATCGGTACTTC	-	-	TRBV7-9	TRBJ2-5
CASTPRTSGLDEQFF	TGTGCCAGTACCCCCCGGACTAGCGGTCTGGATGAGCAGTTCTTC	-	TRBD2	TRBV19	TRBJ2-1
CASTLTEKLFF	TGTGCCAGCACCCTAACTGAAAAACTGTTTTTT	-	-	TRBV6-6	TRBJ1-4
CASSEVLWVTGSGANVLTF	TGTGCCAGCAGTGAAGTTTTGTGGGTTACGGGGTCTGGGGCCAACGTCCTGACTTTC	-	-	TRBV6-1	TRBJ2-6
CAISGRERQPQHF	TGTGCCATCAGCGGGAGGGAACGCCAGCCCCAGCATTTT	-	-	TRBV10-3	TRBJ1-5